The 23 T cell receptor beta chains presented below share a single source sample, sequenced in a study of regulatory T cells in long-lasting Graves disease. Time point meaning: newly diagnosed GD, antithyroid drugs for less than 3 months. After RNA was extracted from PBMCs, the TCR library was made from it. Construction of the TCR beta libraries employed iRepertoire HTBI primers in conjunction with Arm-PCR of CDR3 regions. MiXCR, applied by TCRdb to the multiplex PCR reads, yields one record per CDR3 protein. The sample shows hundreds of thousands of distinct CDR3 sequences, 15% to 20% of them seen only once. This sample was shared with a second study, whose subject was T cells in Graves' hyperthyroidism and ophthalmopathy.

The source material was peripheral blood mononuclear cells (PBMCs), sampled at new diagnosis, from a patient treated with antithyroid drugs. The receptors here all came from a woman aged 40-65 years with Graves disease.

This rearrangement joins TRBV9 to TRBJ2-7; D remains ambiguous. In germline, CDR1 is SGDLS, CDR2 YYNGEE. The CDR3 consists of 14 residues. Trimming took 4 bases from V and 5 from J, leaving 16 bases between them. CDR3 DNA sequence: TGTGCCAGCAGCACCGGTGGGCAGCCCCACGAGCAGTACTTC. Residues: CASSTGGQPHEQYF.

This clonotype was recorded many times. The V and J genes are TRBV2 and TRBJ2-7; D gene uncertain. The germline CDR1 and CDR2 sequences are SNHLY and FYNNEI. Trimming removed 6 bases from V and 7 bases from J, with 7 bases in between. The CDR3 contains 10 residues. The CDR3 here is CASREKEQYF. Here the CDR3 DNA reads TGTGCCAGCAGAGAAAAGGAGCAGTACTTC.

This clonotype was found many times. The chain combines TRBV19 with TRBJ1-1; a weak D match, TRBD1 (5 bases). Trimming shortened V by 4 bases and J by 3 bases, and 18 bases separated the two germline ends. The CDR3 covers 16 residues. The germline V gene has CDR1 LNHDA and CDR2 SQIVND (reference sequence). This CDR3 reads CASSTGPYKGDTEAFF. In nucleotides, the CDR3 is TGTGCCAGTAGTACGGGACCGTACAAAGGGGACACTGAAGCTTTCTTT.

This clonotype has a count of ten or more. The chain couples TRBV14 to TRBJ2-5; D tentatively fits TRBD1 or TRBD2 (5 bases each). The CDR3 loop spans 14 amino acids. Germline V gene lookup returns CDR1 SGHDN and CDR2 FVKESK. V was trimmed by 3 bases and J by 3 bases, leaving 11 bases between them. CDR3 amino acids: CASSHLGAEETQYF. The CDR3 DNA is TGTGCCAGCAGCCACCTCGGGGCGGAAGAGACCCAGTACTTC.

This clonotype was found a few times. The V and J genes are TRBV9 and TRBJ1-1; 7 nucleotides match TRBD1. This CDR3 spans 14 amino acids. Germline V gene data show CDR1 as SGDLS and CDR2 as YYNGEE. Trimming cost V 4 bases and J 4 bases; bases outside gene matches: 7. The CDR3 region has the DNA TGTGCCAGCAGCACCCATCAGGGGGGCACTGAAGCTTTCTTT. Translating it yields CASSTHQGGTEAFF. Full variable domain (missing parts from reference TRBV9 and TRBJ1-1): DSGVTQTPKHLITATGQRVTLRCSPRSGDLSVYWYQQSLDQGLQFLIQYYNGEERAKGNILERFSAQQFPDLHSELNLSSLELGDSALYFCASSTHQGGTEAFFGQGTRLTVV.

The chain employs TRBV27 and TRBJ2-4; no clear D. The DNA end is a closer match to TRBJ2-5, so the J assignment may be wrong. Per germline, CDR1 MNHEY and CDR2 SMNVEV (reference sequence). The CDR3 has 15 amino acids. CDR3 coding DNA: TGTGCCAGCAGTCGGACCAGCCACCCTGGGGAGACCCAGTACTTC. Protein product: CASSRTSHPGETQYF.

This clonotype was seen ten or more times. The CDR3 DNA reads TGTGCCAGCTCACCGAAAGGGTTCGATACGCAGTATTTT. This translates into CASSPKGFDTQYF. The chain employs TRBV18 and TRBJ2-3; D unclear. Per germline, CDR1 KGHSH and CDR2 LQKENI. The CDR3 is 13 amino acids. V lost 3 bases and J 6 bases, leaving 10 bases between the germline ends. Drawing the rest from reference TRBV18 and TRBJ2-3, the complete variable domain is NAGVMQNPRHLVRRRGQEARLRCSPMKGHSHVYWYRQLPEEGLKFMVYLQKENIIDESGMPKERFSAEFPKEGPSILRIQQVVRGDSAAYFCASSPKGFDTQYFGPGTRLTVL.

This clonotype was seen ten or more times. The rearrangement links TRBV6-2 or TRBV6-3 to TRBJ1-2; D is undetermined. With 5 bases removed from V and 1 base from J, the gap between germline ends came to 5 bases. Looked up from germline, CDR1 is MNHEY and CDR2 is SVGEGT. The CDR3 spans 12 residues. This CDR3 is CASSVDNYGYTF. The CDR3 DNA follows: TGTGCCAGCAGTGTGGATAACTATGGCTACACCTTC.

A few counts support this clonotype. The chain joins TRBV19 to TRBJ2-4; D is unresolved. TRBJ2-1 matches the DNA end more closely, so the J call is doubtful. CDR1 is LNHDA, CDR2 SQIVND, per germline (reference sequence). This CDR3 is 11 amino acids long. The DNA for the CDR3 is TGTGCCAGTAGTACCCCGGCTGAGCAGTTCTTC. This codes for CASSTPAEQFF.

The V and J genes are TRBV15 and TRBJ1-1; D ambiguous. The V and J ends lost 0 bases and 0 bases respectively, with 8 bases between them. There are 15 residues in the CDR3. Germline V gene data show CDR1 as LNHNV and CDR2 as YYDKDF (reference sequence). CDR3 sequence (DNA): TGTGCCACCAGCAGAGAGAGGGCGGTGAACACTGAAGCTTTCTTT. Its protein product is CATSRERAVNTEAFF.

This clonotype was seen many times. V is TRBV12-3 or TRBV12-4 and J is TRBJ2-1, with D tentatively TRBD1 or TRBD2 (5 bases each). V was cut by 3 bases and J by 8 bases, with 14 bases left in between. This CDR3 is 14 amino acids long. The CDR3 DNA is TGTGCCAGCAGTTTGGGCAGGGAGAGAGATGAGCAGTTCTTC. It yields the protein CASSLGRERDEQFF.

V gene TRBV20-1 combines with J gene TRBJ1-2, with 7 bases matching TRBD1. Looked up from germline, CDR1 is DFQATT and CDR2 is SNEGSKA (reference sequence). Unmatched junction bases numbered 4, after V lost 3 bases and J lost 6 bases. The CDR3 runs 12 residues. The CDR3 DNA sequence: TGCAGTGCTAGTGACAGGGCCGATGGCTACACCTTC. Translated, it gives CSASDRADGYTF.

The V and J genes are TRBV4-2 and TRBJ2-6, with 12 bases aligning to TRBD1. Per germline, CDR1 LGHNA and CDR2 YNFKEQ. This CDR3 has 19 amino acids. The ends lost 4 bases at V and 2 bases at J; junction bases unmatched: 9. The CDR3 loop reads CASSPRGTGGATGANVLTF. The DNA of the CDR3 is TGTGCCAGCAGCCCCAGGGGGACAGGGGGCGCAACTGGGGCCAACGTCCTGACTTTC.

This clonotype was seen repeatedly, ten times or more. V gene TRBV12-3 or TRBV12-4 combines with J gene TRBJ1-3; TRBD1 matches at 9 bases. The CDR3 totals 16 residues. The ends lost 6 bases at V and 2 bases at J; junction bases unmatched: 8. CDR3 bases: TGTGCCAGCAGCGGTACCGGGACAGGGACTGGAAACACCATATATTTT. It yields the protein CASSGTGTGTGNTIYF.

This clonotype was counted at least ten times. The chain uses TRBV5-6 and TRBJ1-1; D is perhaps TRBD1 (5 bases). Germline CDR1 and CDR2: SGHDT and YYEEEE. V shed 1 base and J shed 1 base, with 20 bases lying between them. This CDR3 spans 18 amino acids. This CDR3 is CASSLMGIWGLTNTEAFF. DNA for the CDR3: TGTGCCAGCAGCTTGATGGGTATCTGGGGCCTAACGAACACTGAAGCTTTCTTT.

This clonotype was seen repeatedly, ten times or more. The chain couples TRBV6-5 to TRBJ2-3; TRBD2 is a possible D gene (6 bases). Trimming took 1 base from V and 2 from J, leaving 13 bases between them. CDR3 length equals 16 residues. In germline, CDR1 is MNHEY, CDR2 SVGAGI. The CDR3 DNA reads as TGTGCCAGCAGTTACTACCAAGGGACTCTCACAGATACGCAGTATTTT. Its translation is CASSYYQGTLTDTQYF.

In its sample, this clonotype was seen a few times. The V and J genes are TRBV18 and TRBJ2-7; 9 positions agree with TRBD2. The CDR3 has 15 amino acids. With 3 bases clipped from V and 5 bases from J, the junction kept 8 bases outside the gene matches. In germline, CDR1 is KGHSH, CDR2 LQKENI. In DNA, the CDR3 is TGTGCCAGCTCACCGGATCTAGCGGGGATCCACGAGCAGTACTTC. This codes for CASSPDLAGIHEQYF.

The chain joins TRBV6-2 or TRBV6-3 to TRBJ2-4, with D possibly being TRBD2 (5 bases). V dropped 8 bases and J dropped 6 bases, with 11 bases sitting between them. This CDR3 comprises 12 residues. Germline CDR1 and CDR2: MNHEY and SVGEGT. CDR3 sequence (DNA): TGTGCCAGCGGCAAAAGCGGAAACATTCAGTACTTC. Translating it yields CASGKSGNIQYF.

This clonotype was detected many times. The rearrangement joins TRBV12-3 or TRBV12-4 to TRBJ2-1; 8 nucleotides line up with TRBD2. The junction had 8 bases not matched to a gene; V was cut back by 4 bases and J by 0 bases. The CDR3 is made up of 17 amino acids. CDR3 nucleotides: TGTGCCAGCAGTTCAAGACTAGCGCTAAGCTCCTACAATGAGCAGTTCTTC. It translates to CASSSRLALSSYNEQFF.

This clonotype appeared many times. The chain has TRBV3-1 and TRBJ1-4, with no clear D. The germline CDR1 and CDR2 sequences are LGHDT and YNNKEL (reference sequence). The CDR3 is made up of 14 amino acids. Between the trimmed V and J ends, which lost 5 bases and 8 bases, there was a span of 15 bases. The CDR3 loop is CASSSAAEVEKLFF. CDR3 DNA sequence: TGTGCCAGCAGCTCGGCTGCGGAAGTCGAAAAACTGTTTTTT.

V usage is TRBV5-4 and J usage is TRBJ1-1; 8 bases are shared with TRBD1. CDR1 is SGHNT, CDR2 YYREEE, per germline (reference sequence). The CDR3 spans 15 residues. Unmatched junction bases numbered 4, after V lost 2 bases and J lost 1 base. CDR3 residues: CASSFDRGTNTEAFF. CDR3 DNA: TGTGCCAGCAGCTTTGACAGGGGTACGAACACTGAAGCTTTCTTT.

This clonotype was counted ten times or more. The chain recombines TRBV18 with TRBJ1-5; 7 nucleotides line up with TRBD1. Per the germline V gene, CDR1 is KGHSH and CDR2 is LQKENI. The CDR3 is 15 amino acids. Trimming cost V 6 bases and J 1 base; bases outside gene matches: 6. The CDR3 sequence is CASSSTGASNQPQHF. DNA of the CDR3: TGTGCCAGCTCGTCAACAGGGGCGAGCAATCAGCCCCAGCATTTT. Full variable domain (missing parts from reference TRBV18 and TRBJ1-5): NAGVMQNPRHLVRRRGQEARLRCSPMKGHSHVYWYRQLPEEGLKFMVYLQKENIIDESGMPKERFSAEFPKEGPSILRIQQVVRGDSAAYFCASSSTGASNQPQHFGDGTRLSIL.

This clonotype was detected many times. The V and J genes are TRBV6-1 and TRBJ1-1; D ambiguous. The CDR3 totals 13 residues. With 5 bases removed from V and 3 bases from J, the gap between germline ends came to 10 bases. Per the germline V gene, CDR1 is MNHNS and CDR2 is SASEGT. CDR3 bases: TGTGCCAGCAGTAGTGGCACGTACACTGAAGCTTTCTTT. It specifies CASSSGTYTEAFF.